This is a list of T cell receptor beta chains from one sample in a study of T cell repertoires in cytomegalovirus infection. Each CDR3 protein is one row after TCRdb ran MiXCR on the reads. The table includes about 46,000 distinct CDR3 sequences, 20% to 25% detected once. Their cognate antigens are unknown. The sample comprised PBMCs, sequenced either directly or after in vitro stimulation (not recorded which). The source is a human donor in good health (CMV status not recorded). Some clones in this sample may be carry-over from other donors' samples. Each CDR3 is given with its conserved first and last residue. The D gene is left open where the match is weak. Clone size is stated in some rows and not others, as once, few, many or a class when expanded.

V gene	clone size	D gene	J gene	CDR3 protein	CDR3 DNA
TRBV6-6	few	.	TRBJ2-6	CASSYISGANVLTF	TGTGCCAGCAGTTACATCTCTGGGGCCAACGTCCTGACTTTC
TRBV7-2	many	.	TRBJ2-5	CASERGVQETQYF	TGTGCCAGCGAGAGGGGGGTTCAGGAGACCCAGTACTTC
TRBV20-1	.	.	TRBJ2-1	CSAGLALSYNEQFF	TGCAGTGCGGGTTTAGCCCTCTCCTACAATGAGCAGTTCTTC
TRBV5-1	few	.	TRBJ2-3	CASSMDMSTDTQYF	TGCGCCAGCAGCATGGATATGAGCACAGATACGCAGTATTTT
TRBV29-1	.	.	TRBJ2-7	CSVVDSTFYEQYF	TGCAGCGTTGTGGACAGTACTTTCTACGAGCAGTACTTC
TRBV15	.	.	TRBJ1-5	CATSRDRSRTPNQPQHF	TGTGCCACCAGCAGAGATCGCAGCCGGACGCCCAATCAGCCCCAGCATTTT
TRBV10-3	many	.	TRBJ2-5	CATRKQETQYF	TGTGCCACAAGAAAGCAAGAGACCCAGTACTTC
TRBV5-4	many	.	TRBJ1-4	CASSPDRYEKLFF	TGTGCCAGCAGCCCAGACAGATACGAAAAACTGTTTTTT
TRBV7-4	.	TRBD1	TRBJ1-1	CASRTGQGDTEAFF	TGTGCCAGCAGAACCGGGCAGGGGGACACTGAAGCTTTCTTT
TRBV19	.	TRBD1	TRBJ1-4	CASTKGQRHEKPFF	TGTGCCAGTACGAAGGGACAGAGACATGAAAAACCGTTTTTT
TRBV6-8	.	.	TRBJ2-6	CASSPTNSGANVLTF	TGTGCCAGCAGCCCTACAAACTCTGGGGCCAACGTCCTGACTTTC
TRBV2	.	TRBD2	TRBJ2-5	CASSKLASETQYF	TGTGCCAGCAGTAAACTAGCGAGCGAGACCCAGTACTTC
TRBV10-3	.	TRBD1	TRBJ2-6	CAISQRQGQTGANVLTF	TGTGCCATCAGCCAGCGACAGGGTCAGACTGGGGCCAACGTCCTGACTTTC
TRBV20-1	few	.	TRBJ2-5	CSARVARGEGETQYF	TGCAGTGCTAGAGTAGCCCGGGGCGAGGGAGAGACCCAGTACTTC
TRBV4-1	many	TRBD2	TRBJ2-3	CASSTPGTRMTDTQYF	TGCGCCAGCAGCACCCCCGGGACTAGGATGACAGATACGCAGTATTTT
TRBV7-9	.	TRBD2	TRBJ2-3	CASRPSGHTDTQYF	TGTGCCAGCAGACCTAGCGGCCACACAGATACGCAGTATTTT
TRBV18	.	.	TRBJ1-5	CASSGGIRNQPQHF	TGTGCCAGCTCCGGGGGGATCCGCAATCAGCCCCAGCATTTT
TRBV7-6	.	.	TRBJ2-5	CASSFYFRAAQETQYF	TGTGCCAGCAGCTTTTATTTTCGGGCAGCTCAAGAGACCCAGTACTTC
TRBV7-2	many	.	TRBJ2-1	CASSLYSPLVSYNEQFF	TGTGCCAGCAGCTTATACAGTCCCCTCGTCTCCTACAATGAGCAGTTCTTC
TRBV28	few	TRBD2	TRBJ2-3	CASSFFGGGYTDTQYF	TGTGCCAGCAGTTTCTTTGGCGGGGGGTACACAGATACGCAGTATTTT
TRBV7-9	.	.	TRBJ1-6	CASSLVGGWNSPLHF	TGTGCCAGCAGCTTAGTGGGGGGATGGAATTCACCCCTCCACTTT
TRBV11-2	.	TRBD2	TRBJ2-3	CASRWRGGTDTQYF	TGTGCCAGCAGGTGGCGGGGGGGCACAGATACGCAGTATTTT
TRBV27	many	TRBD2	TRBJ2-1	CASSARGDPYNEQFF	TGTGCCAGCAGTGCCCGGGGGGACCCCTACAATGAGCAGTTCTTC
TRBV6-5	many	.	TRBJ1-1	CASSSRGRRSPRTEAFF	TGTGCCAGCAGTTCCCGGGGCAGGAGGTCCCCGAGGACTGAAGCTTTCTTT
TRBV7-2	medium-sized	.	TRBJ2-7	CASSFRTGVTYEQYF	TGTGCCAGCAGCTTTAGAACGGGAGTGACCTACGAGCAGTACTTC
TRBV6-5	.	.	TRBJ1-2	CASSYGQGGGYTF	TGTGCCAGCAGTTACGGCCAGGGTGGTGGCTACACCTTC
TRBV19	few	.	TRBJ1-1	CASSLYTGDTEAFF	TGTGCCAGTAGTCTGTACACAGGAGACACTGAAGCTTTCTTT
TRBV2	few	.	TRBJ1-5	CASTNWDIGSEAQHF	TGTGCCAGCACCAACTGGGACATCGGCTCAGAGGCCCAGCATTTT
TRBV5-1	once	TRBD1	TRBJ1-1	CASSTSPGTVNTEAFF	TGCGCCAGCAGCACCAGTCCCGGGACAGTGAACACTGAAGCTTTCTTT
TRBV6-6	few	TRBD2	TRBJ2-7	CASSYLQGLNEQYF	TGTGCCAGCAGTTACCTCCAGGGACTAAACGAGCAGTACTTC
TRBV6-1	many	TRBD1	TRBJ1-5	CASSVQGADNQPQHF	TGTGCCAGCAGTGTTCAGGGGGCGGACAATCAGCCCCAGCATTTT
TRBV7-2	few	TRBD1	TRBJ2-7	CASSPVGGRGPYEQYF	TGTGCCAGCAGCCCGGTCGGGGGCAGGGGGCCCTACGAGCAGTACTTC
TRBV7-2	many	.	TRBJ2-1	CASSSLRSYNEQFF	TGTGCCAGCAGCTCGCTACGTTCCTACAATGAGCAGTTCTTC
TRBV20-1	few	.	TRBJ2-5	CSAREWGGSREETQYF	TGCAGTGCTAGAGAATGGGGTGGCAGTAGAGAAGAGACCCAGTACTTC
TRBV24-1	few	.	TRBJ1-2	CATSSSLGYTF	TGTGCCACCAGCTCCTCATTAGGCTACACCTTC
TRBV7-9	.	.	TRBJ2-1	CASSLELASLNNEQFF	TGTGCCAGCAGCTTAGAGTTAGCTAGTCTTAACAATGAGCAGTTCTTC
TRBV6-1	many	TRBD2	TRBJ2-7	CASSEYSAGGGYYEQYF	TGTGCCAGCAGTGAATACTCAGCGGGAGGGGGTTACTACGAGCAGTACTTC
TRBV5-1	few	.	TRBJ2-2	CASSLAPQGRLFF	TGCGCCAGCAGCTTGGCCCCGCAGGGGAGGCTGTTTTTT
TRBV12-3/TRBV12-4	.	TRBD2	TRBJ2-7	CASSLDGGWDEQYF	TGTGCCAGCAGTCTCGACGGGGGGTGGGACGAGCAGTACTTC
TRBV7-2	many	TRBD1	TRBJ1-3	CASSLVRGPQSGNTIYF	TGTGCCAGCAGCTTAGTCAGGGGGCCCCAATCTGGAAACACCATATATTTT
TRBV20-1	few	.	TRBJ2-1	CSAFRETYNEQFF	TGCAGTGCTTTCCGGGAGACCTACAATGAGCAGTTCTTC
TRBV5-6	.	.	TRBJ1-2	CASSPQRAENYGYTF	TGTGCCAGCAGCCCCCAACGTGCCGAGAACTATGGCTACACCTTC
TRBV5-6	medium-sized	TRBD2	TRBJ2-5	CASSLVPGTSGRGETQYF	TGTGCCAGCAGCTTGGTCCCCGGGACTAGCGGGAGGGGAGAGACCCAGTACTTC
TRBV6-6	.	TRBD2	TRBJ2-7	CASSYSRLAEQYF	TGTGCCAGCAGTTACTCCCGACTAGCCGAGCAGTACTTC
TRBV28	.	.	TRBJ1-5	CASSRDSYSNQPQHF	TGTGCCAGCAGCAGGGACTCCTATAGCAATCAGCCCCAGCATTTT
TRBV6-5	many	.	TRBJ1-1	CASSTGGRGTEAFF	TGTGCCAGCAGCACGGGGGGTCGGGGAACTGAAGCTTTCTTT
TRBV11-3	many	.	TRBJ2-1	CASSQLSTYNEQFF	TGTGCCAGCAGCCAACTAAGTACCTACAATGAGCAGTTCTTC
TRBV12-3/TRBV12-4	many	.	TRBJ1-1	CASIVAGGTEAFF	TGTGCCAGCATCGTGGCGGGAGGCACTGAAGCTTTCTTT
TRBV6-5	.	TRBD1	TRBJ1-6	CASSTGQGDSPLHF	TGTGCCAGCAGTACGGGACAGGGGGATTCACCCCTCCACTTT
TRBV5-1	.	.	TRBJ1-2	CASSPSGATNYGYTF	TGCGCCAGCAGCCCCTCAGGGGCAACTAACTATGGCTACACCTTC
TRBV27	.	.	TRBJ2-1	CASSSDNNEQFF	TGTGCCAGCAGTTCAGATAACAATGAGCAGTTCTTC
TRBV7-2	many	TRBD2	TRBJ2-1	CASRGGGSYNEQFF	TGTGCCAGCCGGGGGGGGGGCAGCTACAATGAGCAGTTCTTC
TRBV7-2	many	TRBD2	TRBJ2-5	CASSLSVGLAGTQYF	TGTGCCAGCAGCTTATCAGTGGGGCTAGCGGGTACCCAGTACTTC
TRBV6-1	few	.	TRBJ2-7	CASSEIGISYEQYF	TGTGCCAGCAGTGAAATAGGGATAAGCTACGAGCAGTACTTC
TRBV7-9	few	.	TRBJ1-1	CASSQAKDTEAFF	TGTGCCAGCAGCCAGGCAAAGGACACTGAAGCTTTCTTT
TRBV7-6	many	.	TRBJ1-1	CASSSPKGRNTEAFF	TGTGCCAGCAGCTCCCCAAAGGGGCGGAACACTGAAGCTTTCTTT
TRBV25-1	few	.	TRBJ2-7	CASSEGFAYEQYF	TGTGCCAGCAGTGAAGGCTTCGCTTACGAGCAGTACTTC